One T cell receptor (beta chain) is described in this entry. Its matching antigen is unknown. Losses at the gene ends were 9 bases for V and 2 bases for J; bases not matched to a gene: 10. The CDR3 is 14 amino acids. Germline V gene lookup returns CDR1 LNHNV and CDR2 YYDKDF (reference sequence). This sample was taken from a study of T-cell reconstitution after alpha-beta-depleted transplantation in children. General study points: Surviving recipient T cells and intrathymic progenitors accounted for some patients' high TCRbeta diversity at day 60. Two months or so post-transplant, alpha-beta T cells reportedly derived from several hundred expanded graft clones.

This sample's TCRbeta library carried unique molecular identifier barcodes. MiXCR, run by TCRdb on the PCR reads, gives a single entry per CDR3 protein. The sample consists of 28,000 or so distinct CDR3 sequences, 15% to 20% of them appearing once. The clonotype originates from a male patient aged 2-15 years who had a stem cell transplant for acute lymphoblastic leukemia, so the T cells may come from the graft donor. The sequencing here drew on PBMCs, mostly from graft donor cells, taken 60 days after TCRalphabeta/CD19-depleted stem cell transplant. V is TRBV15 and J is TRBJ2-7; 7 bases line up with TRBD2. As DNA, the CDR3 is TGTGCCACATCCTCCCAGCGGGGACCCTACGAGCAGTACTTC. Amino acids: CATSSQRGPYEQYF.